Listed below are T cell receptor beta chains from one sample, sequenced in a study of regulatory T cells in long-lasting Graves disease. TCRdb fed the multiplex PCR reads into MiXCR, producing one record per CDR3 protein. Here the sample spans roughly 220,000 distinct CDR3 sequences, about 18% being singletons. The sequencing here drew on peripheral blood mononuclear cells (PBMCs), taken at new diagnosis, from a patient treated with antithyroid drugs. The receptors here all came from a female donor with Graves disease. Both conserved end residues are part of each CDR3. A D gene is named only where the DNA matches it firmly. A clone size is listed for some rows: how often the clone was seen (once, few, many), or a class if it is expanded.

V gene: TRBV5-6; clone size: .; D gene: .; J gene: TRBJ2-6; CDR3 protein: CASSLGRDPGGSGANVLTF; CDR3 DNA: TGTGCCAGCAGCTTGGGGAGGGACCCCGGCGGCTCTGGGGCCAACGTCCTGACTTTC
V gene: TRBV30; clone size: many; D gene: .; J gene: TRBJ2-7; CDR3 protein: CACPGSDYEQYF; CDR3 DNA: TGTGCCTGTCCGGGTTCGGACTACGAGCAGTACTTC
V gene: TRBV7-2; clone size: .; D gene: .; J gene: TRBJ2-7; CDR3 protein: CASSLGGPFVEQYF; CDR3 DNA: TGTGCCAGCAGCTTAGGCGGACCCTTTGTCGAGCAGTACTTC
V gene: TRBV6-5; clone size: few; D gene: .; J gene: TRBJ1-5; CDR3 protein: CASSYRETQPQHF; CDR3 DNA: TGTGCCAGCAGTTACAGGGAAACCCAGCCCCAGCATTTT
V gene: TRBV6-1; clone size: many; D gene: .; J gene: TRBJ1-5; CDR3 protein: CASRGPGESQHF; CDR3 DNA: TGTGCCAGCAGGGGTCCCGGGGAGTCCCAGCATTTT
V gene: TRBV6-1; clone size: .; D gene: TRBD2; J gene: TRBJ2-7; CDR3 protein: CASSKTSGTYEQYF; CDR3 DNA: TGTGCCAGCAGTAAGACTAGCGGAACCTACGAGCAGTACTTC
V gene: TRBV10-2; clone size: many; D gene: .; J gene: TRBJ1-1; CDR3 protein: CASSREAGFGVAFF; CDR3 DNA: TGCGCCAGCTCACGAGAGGCAGGGTTTGGAGTAGCTTTCTTT
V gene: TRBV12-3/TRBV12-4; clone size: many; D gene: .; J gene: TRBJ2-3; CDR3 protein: CASSRTERDTQYF; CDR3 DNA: TGTGCCAGCAGCCGGACAGAAAGAGATACGCAGTATTTT
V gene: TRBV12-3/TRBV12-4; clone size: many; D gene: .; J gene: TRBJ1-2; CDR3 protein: CASSLGGGLGNYGYTF; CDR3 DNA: TGTGCCAGCAGCCTTGGGGGGGGGCTAGGGAACTATGGCTACACCTTC
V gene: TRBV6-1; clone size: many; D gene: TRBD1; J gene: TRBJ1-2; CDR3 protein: CASSHGDRYGYTF; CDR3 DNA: TGTGCCAGCAGCCACGGGGACAGATATGGCTACACCTTC
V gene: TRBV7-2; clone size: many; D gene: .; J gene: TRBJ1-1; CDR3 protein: CASRSGLANTEAFF; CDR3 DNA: TGTGCCAGCAGGTCGGGACTGGCGAACACTGAAGCTTTCTTT
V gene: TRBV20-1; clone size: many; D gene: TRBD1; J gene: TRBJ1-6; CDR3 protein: CSAGTGNRGNSPLHF; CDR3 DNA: TGCAGTGCTGGGACAGGAAATAGGGGGAATTCACCCCTCCACTTT
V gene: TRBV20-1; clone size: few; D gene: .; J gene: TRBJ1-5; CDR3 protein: CSARDGDSNQPQHF; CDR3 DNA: TGCAGTGCCAGGGACGGCGATAGCAATCAGCCCCAGCATTTT
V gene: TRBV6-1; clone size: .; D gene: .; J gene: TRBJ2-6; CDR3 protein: CASRGSGSGANVLTF; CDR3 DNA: TGTGCCAGCAGGGGGTCGGGGTCTGGGGCCAACGTCCTGACTTTC
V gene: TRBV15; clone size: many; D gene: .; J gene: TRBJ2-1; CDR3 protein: CATSRDGGRNEQFF; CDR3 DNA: TGTGCCACCAGCAGAGATGGTGGGCGGAATGAGCAGTTCTTC
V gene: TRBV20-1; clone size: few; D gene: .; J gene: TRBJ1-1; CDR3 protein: CSATLAGLHTEAFF; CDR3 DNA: TGCAGTGCAACCCTCGCGGGGCTGCACACTGAAGCTTTCTTT
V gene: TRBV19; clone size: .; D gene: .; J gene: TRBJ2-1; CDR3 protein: CASSMKHEQFF; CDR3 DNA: TGTGCCAGTAGTATGAAGCATGAGCAGTTCTTC
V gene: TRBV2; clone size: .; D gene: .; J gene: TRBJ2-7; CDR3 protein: CASRGAGQRNEQYF; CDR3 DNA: TGTGCCAGCAGGGGGGCGGGACAAAGGAACGAGCAGTACTTC
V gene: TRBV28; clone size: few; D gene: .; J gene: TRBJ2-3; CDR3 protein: CVSSSLWGGTDTQYF; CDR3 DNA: TGTGTCAGCAGTTCCCTTTGGGGGGGCACAGATACGCAGTATTTT
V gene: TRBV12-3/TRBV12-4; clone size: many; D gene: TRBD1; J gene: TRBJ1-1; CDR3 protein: CASSLDLQGSAFF; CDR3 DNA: TGTGCCAGCAGTTTAGACCTACAGGGGTCAGCTTTCTTT
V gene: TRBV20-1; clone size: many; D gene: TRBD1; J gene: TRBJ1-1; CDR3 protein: CSAPTGTALNTEAFF; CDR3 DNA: TGCAGTGCCCCTACGGGGACAGCCCTAAACACTGAAGCTTTCTTT
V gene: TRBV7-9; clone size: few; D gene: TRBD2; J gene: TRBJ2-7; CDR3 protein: CASSLAASGRAGYEQYF; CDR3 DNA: TGTGCCAGCAGCTTAGCGGCTAGCGGGAGGGCCGGGTACGAGCAGTACTTC
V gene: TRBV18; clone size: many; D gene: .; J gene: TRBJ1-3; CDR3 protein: CASAPSLGILGNTIYF; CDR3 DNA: TGTGCCAGCGCGCCATCTCTGGGGATCCTTGGAAACACCATATATTTT
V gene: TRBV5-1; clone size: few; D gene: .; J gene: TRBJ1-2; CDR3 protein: CASSLDRPRGSYTF; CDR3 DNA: TGCGCCAGCAGCTTGGACAGACCCCGGGGGTCCTACACCTTC
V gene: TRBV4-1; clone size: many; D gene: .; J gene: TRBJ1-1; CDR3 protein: CASSQVTDEAFF; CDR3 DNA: TGCGCCAGCAGCCAAGTAACAGACGAAGCTTTCTTT
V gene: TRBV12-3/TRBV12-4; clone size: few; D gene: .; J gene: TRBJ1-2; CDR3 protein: CASSLEGGGYTF; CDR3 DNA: TGTGCCAGCAGCCTCGAGGGGGGGGGCTACACCTTC
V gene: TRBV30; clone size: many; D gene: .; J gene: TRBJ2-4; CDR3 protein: CAWSGGQLNIQYF; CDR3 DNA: TGTGCCTGGAGTGGCGGACAATTAAACATTCAGTACTTC
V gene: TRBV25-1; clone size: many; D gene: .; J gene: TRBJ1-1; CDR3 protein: CASSEPGPTEAFF; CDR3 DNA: TGTGCCAGCAGTGAACCAGGTCCAACTGAAGCTTTCTTT
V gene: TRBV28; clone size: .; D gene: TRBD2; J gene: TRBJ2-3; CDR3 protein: CASSFGTRGVDTQYF; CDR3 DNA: TGTGCCAGCAGTTTTGGGACTAGGGGTGTAGATACGCAGTATTTT
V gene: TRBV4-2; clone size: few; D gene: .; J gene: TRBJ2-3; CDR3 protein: CASSPAGRGHTDTQYF; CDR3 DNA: TGTGCCAGCAGCCCCGCGGGGCGGGGGCACACAGATACGCAGTATTTT
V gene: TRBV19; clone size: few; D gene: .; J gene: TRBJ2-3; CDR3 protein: CASSGSGGGTDTQYF; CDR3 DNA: TGTGCCAGTAGTGGGAGCGGAGGGGGCACAGATACGCAGTATTTT
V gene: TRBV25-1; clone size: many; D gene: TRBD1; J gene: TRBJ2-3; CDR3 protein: CASSEFAGGVDTQYF; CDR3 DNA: TGTGCCAGCAGTGAATTTGCAGGGGGCGTAGATACGCAGTATTTT
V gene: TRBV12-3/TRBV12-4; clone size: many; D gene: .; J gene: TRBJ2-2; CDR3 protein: CASSLYPTGELFF; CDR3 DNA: TGTGCCAGCAGCCTCTACCCCACCGGGGAGCTGTTTTTT
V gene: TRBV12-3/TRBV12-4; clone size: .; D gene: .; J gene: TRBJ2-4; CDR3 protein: CASSPGRDPKNIQYF; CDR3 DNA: TGTGCCAGCAGCCCCGGCAGAGACCCCAAAAACATTCAGTACTTC
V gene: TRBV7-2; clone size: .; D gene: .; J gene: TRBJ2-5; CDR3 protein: CASSLPPQETQYF; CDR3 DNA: TGTGCCAGCAGCCTCCCCCCTCAAGAGACCCAGTACTTC
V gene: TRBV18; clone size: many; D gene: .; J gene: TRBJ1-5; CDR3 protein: CASSPYGQSNQPQHF; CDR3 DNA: TGTGCCAGCTCACCGTACGGACAGAGCAATCAGCCCCAGCATTTT
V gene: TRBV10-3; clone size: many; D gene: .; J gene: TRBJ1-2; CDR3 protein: CAIRGQRALGYGYTF; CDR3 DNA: TGTGCCATCCGCGGTCAGAGGGCCCTGGGTTATGGCTACACCTTC
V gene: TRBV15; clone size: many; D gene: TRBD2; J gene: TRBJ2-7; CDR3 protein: CATSSSGRFNNEQYF; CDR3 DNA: TGTGCCACCAGCTCCAGCGGGAGGTTTAACAACGAGCAGTACTTC
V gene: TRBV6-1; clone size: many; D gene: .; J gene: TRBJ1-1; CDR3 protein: CASSRTVGTEAFF; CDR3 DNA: TGTGCCAGCAGTCGTACGGTGGGCACTGAAGCTTTCTTT